Sequencing of this TCR beta chain was carried out in a study of T cells in Graves' hyperthyroidism and ophthalmopathy. Study results and caveats: The authors' 13 V-J model separated ophthalmopathy from stable hyperthyroidism.

Per germline, CDR1 MDHEN and CDR2 SYDVKM. This CDR3 contains 14 residues. Trimming left V 10 bases short and J 2 bases short, with 15 bases between. Active moderate-to-severe ophthalmopathy, Clinical Activity Score at least 3, NOSPECS at least 4, under 3 months' duration. The diagnostic basis comprised clinical symptoms, serum thyroxine and TRAb, thyroid ultrasound and orbital computed tomography. As for this clonotype: What it binds is not known.

RNA transcripts yielded amplified TCR beta CDR3 regions. The primer set for the first-round RT-PCR of the TCR CDR3 was HTBI. One entry per CDR3 protein, called by TCRdb with MiXCR from the multiplex PCR reads. This table holds over 250,000 distinct CDR3 sequences, 20% to 25% found once. The sample comprised blood. The chain employs TRBV28 and TRBJ1-5, with D possibly matching TRBD1 (6 bases). The TCR originated in a man aged 25-45 years with Graves' ophthalmopathy. In DNA form, the CDR3 reads TGTGCCACCAAAGGTCGACAGGGCAATCAGCCCCAGCATTTT. Translation: CATKGRQGNQPQHF. Variable domain in full (rest from reference TRBV28 and TRBJ1-5): DVKVTQSSRYLVKRTGEKVFLECVQDMDHENMFWYRQDPGLGLRLIYFSYDVKMKEKGDIPEGYSVSREKKERFSLILESASTNQTSMYLCATKGRQGNQPQHFGDGTRLSIL.